This T cell receptor beta chain stems from a study of regulatory T cells in long-lasting Graves disease. There are many counts of this clonotype. Its cognate antigen is unknown. CDR3 size: 15 residues. Germline CDR1 is SGHNT and CDR2 is YENEEA. Between the trimmed V and J ends, which lost 0 bases and 5 bases, there was a span of 11 bases. As to time point: newly diagnosed GD, antithyroid drugs for less than 3 months. TCR sequences were obtained from RNA taken from PBMCs. Both iRepertoire HTBI primers and Arm-PCR of CDR3 regions were used to build the TCR beta libraries. A single record per CDR3 protein comes from TCRdb applying MiXCR to the multiplex PCR reads. This table has 550,000 to 650,000 distinct CDR3 sequences, 15% to 20% appearing once. Overall study findings and caveats: Newly diagnosed Graves' patients had higher TCR diversity than persistent ones.

The sample was also linked to a second study, of T cells in Graves' hyperthyroidism and ophthalmopathy. According to that study: Blood also contained most expanded thyroid clonotypes above 0.001.

This sequence joins TRBV11-3 and TRBJ2-1; the D gene is possibly TRBD1 (6 bases). The TCR originated in a man aged 18 to 29 with Graves disease. Sample: peripheral blood mononuclear cells (PBMCs), taken at new diagnosis, from a patient treated with antithyroid drugs. The CDR3 here is CASSLDGQKHNEQFF. CDR3 coding DNA: TGTGCCAGCAGCTTAGACGGACAGAAGCACAATGAGCAGTTCTTC.